The T cell receptor beta chain under discussion was sequenced for a study of Tregs in tolerant kidney transplant recipients. Germline V gene sequence: CDR1 LNHDA, CDR2 SQIVND (reference sequence). The CDR3 length is 15 residues. The ends were cut back, 7 bases at V and 4 bases at J, with 17 bases in the middle. Recipients received nonmyeloablative bone marrow transplants from related graft donors, with transient mixed chimerism. Unstimulated regulatory T cells (CD4+CD25+CD127-), CD4+CD25- non-regulatory cells, CD4 and CD8 cells were FACS-sorted from thawed PBMCs. A word on this clone: The read ends 3 residues early relative to the CDR3; the germline J gene fills the gap.

Data came from immunoSEQ multiplex PCR; TCRdb stores just in-frame clones and leaves some out. The sample table sets out roughly 10,000 clones. V and J are TRBV19 and TRBJ1-5; D is ambiguous. The receptor comes from a human patient who received a combined kidney and bone marrow transplant. The graft donor may be the source of some T cells. The source was CD8+ T cells from blood (PBMCs), collected 24 months after the transplant. The CDR3 region is CASTPWHAGNQPQHF. The sequenced CDR3 bases are TGTGCCAGTACCCCATGGCACGCCGGGAATCAGCCC. Full variable domain (remainder filled in from reference TRBV19 and TRBJ1-5): DGGITQSPKYLFRKEGQNVTLSCEQNLNHDAMYWYRQDPGQGLRLIYYSQIVNDFQKGDIAEGYSVSREKKESFPLTVTSAQKNPTAFYLCASTPWHAGNQPQHFGDGTRLSIL.